These 20 T cell receptor beta chains originate from one sample sequenced in a study of shared clonotypes between healthy human individuals. Only in-frame clones appear in the TCRdb table, and some are missing; sequencing was by immunoSEQ multiplex PCR. The sample records approximately 1.4 million clones, 95% to 99% being singletons. Material: naive CD4+ T cells sorted from blood. Subset given: CD45RA+ positively selected. All receptors derive from a young man in good health.

This chain joins TRBV14 and TRBJ1-1; D call uncertain. This CDR3 has 17 amino acids. The ends were cut back, 0 bases at V and 4 bases at J, with 18 bases in the middle. CDR1 SGHDN and CDR2 FVKESK come from the germline V gene. CDR3 protein: CASSQERPGIAGTEAFF. The DNA of the CDR3 is TGTGCCAGCAGCCAAGAACGCCCTGGAATCGCGGGCACTGAAGCTTTCTTT.

The V call is TRBV5-6, the J call TRBJ2-7; D uncertain. The CDR3 sequence is 13 residues long. The germline CDR1 and CDR2 sequences are SGHDT and YYEEEE. With 3 bases removed from V and 2 bases from J, the gap between germline ends came to 9 bases. This CDR3 is CASSSRGPYEQYF. The CDR3 DNA follows: TGTGCCAGCAGCTCGAGAGGACCCTACGAGCAGTACTTC.

The gene calls are TRBV29-1 and TRBJ1-1; possible D gene TRBD1, 5 bases. Germline V gene data show CDR1 as SQVTM and CDR2 as ANQGSEA. Deletions cut 7 bases from V and 11 bases from J, with 17 bases between. This CDR3 spans 11 amino acids. CDR3 sequence (DNA): TGCAGCGCCGGGACGGGGCAAGTTGCTTTCTTT. It yields the protein CSAGTGQVAFF.

The chain has TRBV7-2 and TRBJ1-1; 7 bases line up with TRBD1. The V gene end was trimmed by 5 bases and the J gene end by 5 bases; junction bases not matched to a gene: 11. Germline CDR1 SGHTA, CDR2 FQGNSA. The CDR3 totals 15 residues. In DNA, the CDR3 is TGTGCCAGCAGCCAATACAGGGGTGGGGTAACTGAAGCTTTCTTT. Translation: CASSQYRGGVTEAFF.

The V gene is TRBV18, the J gene TRBJ1-3, with D maybe TRBD1 (5 bases). Trimming took off 4 bases at V and 7 bases at J, with 17 bases between the two ends. Germline lookup yields CDR1 KGHSH and CDR2 LQKENI. The CDR3 runs 15 residues. The CDR3 is CASSLPTDFVNTIYF. The CDR3, as DNA: TGTGCCAGCTCACTTCCGACAGACTTTGTGAACACCATATATTTT.

The CDR3 nucleotides are TGTGCCAGCAGTTCTGACCGATTCTCTAACTATGGCTACACCTTC. The encoded protein is CASSSDRFSNYGYTF. The rearrangement uses TRBV28 and TRBJ1-2, with D unclear. Trimming left V 4 bases short and J 0 bases short, with 12 bases between. This CDR3 comprises 15 residues. Germline-derived CDR1 and CDR2 are MDHEN and SYDVKM.

The gene calls are TRBV5-1 and TRBJ2-2; 9 positions agree with TRBD2. CDR1 is SGHRS, CDR2 YFSETQ, per germline. This CDR3 has 17 residues. After removal of 4 bases from V and 4 bases from J, the junction contained 11 bases not matched to a gene. The CDR3 protein is CASSPRRGGRATGELFF. CDR3 DNA sequence: TGCGCCAGCAGCCCCCGGAGGGGCGGGAGGGCCACCGGGGAGCTGTTTTTT.

A single count supports this clone. The V call is TRBV18, the J call TRBJ1-1; D gene ambiguous. This CDR3 is built from 14 residues. Germline-derived CDR1 and CDR2 are KGHSH and LQKENI. Trimming took off 4 bases at V and 2 bases at J, with 11 bases between the two ends. The CDR3 DNA sequence: TGTGCCAGCTCACTATCGAGCCGAAACACTGAAGCTTTCTTT. It yields the protein CASSLSSRNTEAFF.

The rearrangement links TRBV10-3 to TRBJ2-1; TRBD2 aligns across 11 bases. Germline-derived CDR1 and CDR2 are ENHRY and SYGVKD. The J segment lost 10 bases and the V segment lost 7 bases, leaving 3 bases of the junction unmatched. CDR3 length: 12 amino acids. CDR3 bases: TGTGCCATCAAGACTAGCGGGATGGAGCAGTTCTTC. Protein: CAIKTSGMEQFF.

Points on this clone: The sample holds other DNA sequences that translate to the same CDR3. The chain uses TRBV5-1 and TRBJ2-7; 12 bases match TRBD2. J lost 1 base, V lost 4 bases, and 3 bases had no gene match. There are 15 residues in the CDR3. The germline V gene has CDR1 SGHRS and CDR2 YFSETQ. CDR3 amino acids: CASSVGLAGSYEQYF. As DNA, the CDR3 is TGCGCCAGCAGCGTTGGACTAGCGGGGTCCTACGAGCAGTACTTC. The whole variable domain, filled in from reference TRBV5-1 and TRBJ2-7, reads KAGVTQTPRYLIKTRGQQVTLSCSPISGHRSVSWYQQTPGQGLQFLFEYFSETQRNKGNFPGRFSGRQFSNSRSEMNVSTLELGDSALYLCASSVGLAGSYEQYFGPGTRLTVT.

The genes are TRBV5-6 and TRBJ2-7; D is tentatively TRBD1 or TRBD2 (5 bases each). The CDR3 sequence is 15 residues long. V was trimmed by 1 base and J by 0 bases, leaving 11 bases between them. Germline values: CDR1 SGHDT, CDR2 YYEEEE. This CDR3 is CASSLSGTRSYEQYF. In nucleotides, the CDR3 is TGTGCCAGCAGCTTGTCTGGGACCCGCTCCTACGAGCAGTACTTC.

This clone appeared a single time. This chain links TRBV25-1 with TRBJ1-1, with D unclear. The V gene lost 5 bases and the J gene lost 0 bases, with 7 bases spanning the gap. Germline V CDR1 and CDR2: MGHDK, SYGVNS. The CDR3 covers 13 residues. The CDR3 is CASSRTLNTEAFF. CDR3 bases: TGTGCCAGCAGTAGGACTCTGAACACTGAAGCTTTCTTT.

This chain joins TRBV27 and TRBJ2-7; D possibly corresponds to TRBD1 (5 bases). There are 15 residues in the CDR3. Deletions cut 0 bases from V and 4 bases from J, with 13 bases between. Per the germline V gene, CDR1 is MNHEY and CDR2 is SMNVEV (reference sequence). CDR3 residues: CASSLSMQGFYEQYF. The CDR3 nucleotides are TGTGCCAGCAGTTTATCGATGCAGGGATTTTACGAGCAGTACTTC.

V is TRBV30 and J is TRBJ2-1, with 7 positions matching TRBD2. The CDR3 has 16 residues. CDR1 is GTSNPN and CDR2 is SVGIG in the germline V gene (reference sequence). The trim removed 2 bases at V and 3 bases at J, leaving 10 bases unmatched. CDR3 loop: CAWSPHPSGNYNEQFF. DNA of the CDR3: TGTGCCTGGAGTCCCCACCCAAGCGGGAACTACAATGAGCAGTTCTTC. Combining the CDR3 with reference TRBV30 and TRBJ2-1 gives the whole variable domain SQTIHQWPATLVQPVGSPLSLECTVEGTSNPNLYWYRQAAGRGLQLLFYSVGIGQISSEVPQNLSASRPQDRQFILSSKKLLLSDSGFYLCAWSPHPSGNYNEQFFGPGTRLTVL.

A single count supports this clone. The chain combines TRBV19 with TRBJ2-1; 10 bases are a match to TRBD2. The CDR3 is 15 amino acids. Germline V lookup: CDR1 LNHDA, CDR2 SQIVND (reference sequence). J gave up 8 bases and V 5 bases, and 9 bases lay outside the gene matches. CDR3 protein: CASSAPGLASDEQFF. DNA for the CDR3: TGTGCCAGTAGTGCTCCGGGACTAGCGAGCGATGAGCAGTTCTTC.

The chain employs TRBV2 and TRBJ2-1; D unresolved. The V gene's germline CDR1 is SNHLY and CDR2 FYNNEI. V was trimmed by 5 bases and J by 7 bases, leaving 9 bases between them. The CDR3 runs 12 residues. CDR3 protein: CASSSGSNEQFF. The CDR3 DNA follows: TGTGCCAGCAGTTCGGGTAGTAATGAGCAGTTCTTC.

The rearrangement uses TRBV18 and TRBJ2-7; 10 positions match TRBD1. The CDR3 extends over 17 amino acids. The germline gives CDR1 KGHSH, CDR2 LQKENI. V was pared by 2 bases and J by 3 bases, with 10 bases of the junction left unmatched. In DNA, the CDR3 is TGTGCCAGCTCACCAACCCACAAGACAGGGGGCTACTACGAGCAGTACTTC. Amino acid sequence: CASSPTHKTGGYYEQYF.

The sample holds one count of this clone. Other DNA sequences of this sample code for an identical CDR3. As DNA, the CDR3 is TGTGCCAGCAGCGTGGGACTAGGTCAAGAGACCCAGTACTTC. Protein sequence: CASSVGLGQETQYF. V is TRBV9 and J is TRBJ2-5, with TRBD2 matching over 8 bases. CDR3 length: 14 amino acids. Germline V CDR1 and CDR2: SGDLS, YYNGEE. The junction had 2 bases not matched to a gene; V was cut back by 2 bases and J by 2 bases.

The chain is built from TRBV9 and TRBJ2-3, with a possible D match to TRBD2 (5 bases). V was trimmed by 6 bases and J by 3 bases, leaving 23 bases between them. The germline V gene has CDR1 SGDLS and CDR2 YYNGEE. This CDR3 contains 17 residues. The CDR3 region has the DNA TGTGCCAGCACAAAACTAGGGAGCCCGGCGTTTACAGATACGCAGTATTTT. Translation gives CASTKLGSPAFTDTQYF.

J is TRBJ2-1 and V is TRBV11-2; 10 nucleotides match TRBD2. Germline V lookup: CDR1 SGHAT, CDR2 FQNNGV. The CDR3 covers 14 residues. J lost 7 bases, V lost 4 bases, and 4 bases had no gene match. The CDR3 nucleotides read TGTGCCAGCAGCTCAAGCGGGAGGGCGAATGAGCAGTTCTTC. It is translated as CASSSSGRANEQFF.